This TCR beta chain was retrieved from a study of PD-1 blockade in classical Hodgkin lymphoma. Study-wide points: Newly diagnosed patients reportedly had lower baseline TCR diversity than healthy donors. Patients starting nivolumab under 1 year after ASCT were excluded.

Sequencing was performed with immunoSEQ multiplex PCR; in TCRdb, only in-frame clones are kept and a portion is missing. The sample holds about 93,000 clones, about 77% seen once. V was pared by 3 bases and J by 10 bases, with 16 bases between. The germline CDR1 and CDR2 sequences are SGHTA and FQGNSA. The CDR3 is 13 amino acids. A note on this clone: Its cognate antigen is unknown.

Specified time point: cycle 4 day 1 (C4D1), after more than five weeks of nivolumab. Exposure to brentuximab vedotin varied, and each patient had relapsed following autologous stem cell transplantation. The chain couples TRBV7-2 to TRBJ2-7, with D unclear. The material sequenced was peripheral blood mononuclear cells (PBMCs), taken before the fourth cycle of nivolumab. The receptor's source is a human donor with classical Hodgkin lymphoma. CDR3 DNA sequence: TGTGCCAGCAGCTTGATCCCCCAGACCCCCCAGTACTTC. This gives the protein CASSLIPQTPQYF. The variable domain in full, completed from reference TRBV7-2 and TRBJ2-7, reads GAGVSQSPSNKVTEKGKDVELRCDPISGHTALYWYRQSLGQGLEFLIYFQGNSAPDKSGLPSDRFSAERTGGSVSTLTIQRTQQEDSAVYLCASSLIPQTPQYFGPGTRLTVT.